This passage covers 3 T cell receptor beta chains from one sample sequenced in a study of blood T cells in healthy people across ages. Then a second PCR, running roughly 7 to 11 cycles, was carried out with a sample-barcoded 5' primer and a J-beta primer mix. TCRdb reprocessed the 5' RACE reads via MiXCR and lists one record per CDR3 protein. The repertoire has fewer than 2,000,000 distinct CDR3 sequences, almost 35% of them found once; the top ten carry about 11%. The specimen was blood. The receptors derive from a woman aged 30 to 39 in good health.

The J gene is TRBJ2-7, the V gene TRBV28; weak D call: TRBD2 (6 bases). V was cut by 2 bases and J by 3 bases, with 11 bases left in between. Germline loops: CDR1 MDHEN, CDR2 SYDVKM. CDR3 length: 14 amino acids. This chain's CDR3 is CASSLGNGGYEQYF. Here the CDR3 DNA reads TGTGCCAGCAGTTTAGGTAACGGGGGCTACGAGCAGTACTTC.

The V and J genes are TRBV4-2 and TRBJ2-1, with no clear D. Trimming pared 4 bases from V and 10 bases from J, leaving 17 bases between. The CDR3 covers 14 residues. Germline V CDR1 and CDR2: LGHNA, YNFKEQ. The CDR3 sequence: CASSLPREPSEQFF. The DNA for the CDR3 is TGTGCCAGCAGCCTCCCTAGGGAACCCTCCGAGCAGTTCTTC.

The chain joins TRBV12-3 or TRBV12-4 to TRBJ2-7; 8 nucleotides match TRBD2. V was clipped by 5 bases and J by 0 bases; unmatched bases: 3. The CDR3 runs to 14 residues. The CDR3, as DNA: TGTGCCAGCAGTGCCGGGGGGGTCTCCTACGAGCAGTACTTC. Amino acid sequence: CASSAGGVSYEQYF.